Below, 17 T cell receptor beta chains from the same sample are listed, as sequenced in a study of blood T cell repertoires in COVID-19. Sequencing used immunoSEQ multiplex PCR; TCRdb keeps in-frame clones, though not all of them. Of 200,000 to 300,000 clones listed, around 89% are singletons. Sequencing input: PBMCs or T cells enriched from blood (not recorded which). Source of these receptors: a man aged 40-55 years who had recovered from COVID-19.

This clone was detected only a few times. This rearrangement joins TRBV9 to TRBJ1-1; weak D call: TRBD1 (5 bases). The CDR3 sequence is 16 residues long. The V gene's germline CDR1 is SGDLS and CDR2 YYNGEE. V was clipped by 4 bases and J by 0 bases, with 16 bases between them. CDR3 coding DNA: TGTGCCAGCAGCTCAGGACAACCCTACATGAACACTGAAGCTTTCTTT. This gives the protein CASSSGQPYMNTEAFF.

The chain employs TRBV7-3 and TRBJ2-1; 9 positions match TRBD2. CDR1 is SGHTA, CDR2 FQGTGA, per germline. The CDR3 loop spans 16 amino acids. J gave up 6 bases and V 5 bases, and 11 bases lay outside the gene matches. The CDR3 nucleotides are TGTGCCAGCAGCAATCGAGATAGCGGGGGCACCAATGAGCAGTTCTTC. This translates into CASSNRDSGGTNEQFF.

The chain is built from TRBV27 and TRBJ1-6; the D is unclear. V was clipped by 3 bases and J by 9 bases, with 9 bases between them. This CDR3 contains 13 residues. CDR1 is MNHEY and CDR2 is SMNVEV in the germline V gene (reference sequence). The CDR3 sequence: CASSFLQSSPLHF. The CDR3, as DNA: TGTGCCAGCAGTTTCCTACAGAGTTCACCCCTCCACTTT.

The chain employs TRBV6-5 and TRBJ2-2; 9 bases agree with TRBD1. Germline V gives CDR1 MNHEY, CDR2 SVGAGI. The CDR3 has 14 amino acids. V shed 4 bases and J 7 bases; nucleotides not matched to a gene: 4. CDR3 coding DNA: TGTGCCAGCAGTTGGACAGGGGATGGCGGGGAGCTGTTTTTT. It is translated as CASSWTGDGGELFF.

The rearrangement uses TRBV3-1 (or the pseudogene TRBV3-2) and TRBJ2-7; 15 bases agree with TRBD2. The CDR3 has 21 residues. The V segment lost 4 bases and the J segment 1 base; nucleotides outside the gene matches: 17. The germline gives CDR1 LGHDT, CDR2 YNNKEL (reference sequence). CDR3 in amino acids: CASSLHLPSGTSGRLSYEQYF. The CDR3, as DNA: TGTGCCAGCAGCCTCCATCTCCCTTCCGGGACTAGCGGGAGGTTGTCCTACGAGCAGTACTTC.

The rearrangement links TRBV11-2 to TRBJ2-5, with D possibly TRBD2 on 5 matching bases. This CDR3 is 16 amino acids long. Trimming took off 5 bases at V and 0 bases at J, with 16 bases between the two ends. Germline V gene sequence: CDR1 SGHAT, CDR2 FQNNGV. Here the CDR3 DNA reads TGTGCCAGCAGCCAGGCGGGCTTAGAGTACCAAGAGACCCAGTACTTC. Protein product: CASSQAGLEYQETQYF.

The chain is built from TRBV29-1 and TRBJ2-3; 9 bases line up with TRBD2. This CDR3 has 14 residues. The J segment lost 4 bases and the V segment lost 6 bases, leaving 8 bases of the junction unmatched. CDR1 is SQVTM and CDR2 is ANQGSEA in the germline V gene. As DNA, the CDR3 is TGCAGCGTAGCCGCGGGGGGGCGGCCAGATACGCAGTATTTT. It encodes CSVAAGGRPDTQYF.

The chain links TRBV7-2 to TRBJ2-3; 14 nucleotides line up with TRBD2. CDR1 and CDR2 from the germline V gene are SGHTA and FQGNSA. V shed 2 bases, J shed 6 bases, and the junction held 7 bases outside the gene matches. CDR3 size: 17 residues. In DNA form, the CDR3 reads TGTGCCAGCAGCTTAAGAACCGGGACTAGCGGGAGTGATACGCAGTATTTT. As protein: CASSLRTGTSGSDTQYF.

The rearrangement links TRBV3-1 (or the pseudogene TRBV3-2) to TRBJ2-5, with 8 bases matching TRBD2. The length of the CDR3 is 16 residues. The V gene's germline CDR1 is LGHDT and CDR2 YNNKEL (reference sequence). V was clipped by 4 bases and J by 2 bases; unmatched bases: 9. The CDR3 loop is CASSRSQRGLQETQYF. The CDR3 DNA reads TGTGCCAGCAGCCGCAGCCAGCGGGGGTTACAAGAGACCCAGTACTTC.

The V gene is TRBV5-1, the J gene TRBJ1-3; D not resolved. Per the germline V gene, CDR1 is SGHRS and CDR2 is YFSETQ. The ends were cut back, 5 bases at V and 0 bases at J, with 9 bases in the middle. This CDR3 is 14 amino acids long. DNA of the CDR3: TGCGCCAGCAGTCCAGGATACTCTGGAAACACCATATATTTT. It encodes CASSPGYSGNTIYF.

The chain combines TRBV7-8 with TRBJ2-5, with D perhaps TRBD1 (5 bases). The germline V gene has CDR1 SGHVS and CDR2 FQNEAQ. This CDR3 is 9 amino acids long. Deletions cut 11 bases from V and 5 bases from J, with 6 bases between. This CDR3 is CAAGETQYF. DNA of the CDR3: TGTGCCGCAGGGGAGACCCAGTACTTC. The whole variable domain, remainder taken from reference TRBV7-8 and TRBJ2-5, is GAGVSQSPRYKVAKRGQDVALRCDPISGHVSLFWYQQALGQGPEFLTYFQNEAQLDKSGLPSDRFFAERPEGSVSTLKIQRTQQEDSAVYLCAAGETQYFGPGTRLLVL.

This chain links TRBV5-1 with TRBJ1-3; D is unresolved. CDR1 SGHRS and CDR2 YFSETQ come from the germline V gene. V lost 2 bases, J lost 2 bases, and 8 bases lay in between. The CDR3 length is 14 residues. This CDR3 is CASSLEAAGNTIYF. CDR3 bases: TGCGCCAGCAGCTTAGAGGCAGCTGGAAACACCATATATTTT.

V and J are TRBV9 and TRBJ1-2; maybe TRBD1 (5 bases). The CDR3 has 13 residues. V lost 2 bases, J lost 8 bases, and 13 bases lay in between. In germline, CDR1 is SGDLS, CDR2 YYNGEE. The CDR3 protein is CASSVEGLRGYTF. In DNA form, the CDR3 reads TGTGCCAGCAGCGTGGAGGGGTTGCGGGGCTACACCTTC.

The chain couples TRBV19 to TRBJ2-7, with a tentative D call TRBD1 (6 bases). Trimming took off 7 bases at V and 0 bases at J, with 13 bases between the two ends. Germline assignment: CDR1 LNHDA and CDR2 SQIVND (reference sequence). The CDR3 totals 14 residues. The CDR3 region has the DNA TGTGCCAGTACAACAGGGATCAACTCCTACGAGCAGTACTTC. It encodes CASTTGINSYEQYF. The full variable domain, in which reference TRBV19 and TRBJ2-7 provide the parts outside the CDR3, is DGGITQSPKYLFRKEGQNVTLSCEQNLNHDAMYWYRQDPGQGLRLIYYSQIVNDFQKGDIAEGYSVSREKKESFPLTVTSAQKNPTAFYLCASTTGINSYEQYFGPGTRLTVT.

CDR3 protein: CASSLTGVDEQFF. The CDR3 DNA reads as TGTGCCAGCAGTTTGACAGGGGTCGATGAGCAGTTCTTC. The rearrangement joins TRBV12-3 or TRBV12-4 to TRBJ2-1; 8 nucleotides match TRBD1. The CDR3 runs to 13 residues. Trimming removed 3 bases from V and 8 bases from J; junction bases left unmatched: 3.

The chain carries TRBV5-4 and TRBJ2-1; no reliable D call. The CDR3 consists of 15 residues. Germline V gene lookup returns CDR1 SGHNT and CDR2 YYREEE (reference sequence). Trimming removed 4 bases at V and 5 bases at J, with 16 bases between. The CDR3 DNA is TGTGCCAGCAGCCTAGACCGTGCCGGTCACAATGAGCAGTTCTTC. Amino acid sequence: CASSLDRAGHNEQFF.

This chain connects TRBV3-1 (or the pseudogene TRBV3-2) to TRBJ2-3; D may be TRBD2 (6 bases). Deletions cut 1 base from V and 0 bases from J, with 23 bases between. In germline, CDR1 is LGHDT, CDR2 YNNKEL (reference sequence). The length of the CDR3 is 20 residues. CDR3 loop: CASSQVGSGDDTFSTDTQYF. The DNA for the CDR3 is TGTGCCAGCAGCCAAGTCGGGAGCGGCGATGATACCTTTAGCACAGATACGCAGTATTTT.